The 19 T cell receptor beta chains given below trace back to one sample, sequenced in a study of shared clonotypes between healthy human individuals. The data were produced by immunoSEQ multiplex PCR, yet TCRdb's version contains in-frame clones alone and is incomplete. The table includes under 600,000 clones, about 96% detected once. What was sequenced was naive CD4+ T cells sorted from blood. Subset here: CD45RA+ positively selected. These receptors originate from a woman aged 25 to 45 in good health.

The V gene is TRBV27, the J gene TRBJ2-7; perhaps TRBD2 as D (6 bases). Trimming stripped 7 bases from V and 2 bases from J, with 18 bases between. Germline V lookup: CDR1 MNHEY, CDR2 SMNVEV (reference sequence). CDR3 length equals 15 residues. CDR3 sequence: CASTISGLLPYEQYF. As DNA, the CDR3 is TGTGCCAGCACCATTTCGGGACTTTTGCCCTACGAGCAGTACTTC.

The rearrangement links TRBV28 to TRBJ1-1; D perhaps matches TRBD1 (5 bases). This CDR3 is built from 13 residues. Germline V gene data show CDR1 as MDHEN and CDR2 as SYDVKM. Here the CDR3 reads CVVRWGLNTEAFF. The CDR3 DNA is TGTGTGGTCAGGTGGGGCCTGAACACTGAAGCTTTCTTT.

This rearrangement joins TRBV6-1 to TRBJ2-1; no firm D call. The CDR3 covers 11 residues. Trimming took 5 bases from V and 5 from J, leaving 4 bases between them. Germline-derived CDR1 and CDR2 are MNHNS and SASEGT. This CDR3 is CASSINNEQFF. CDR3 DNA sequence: TGTGCCAGCAGTATTAACAATGAGCAGTTCTTC.

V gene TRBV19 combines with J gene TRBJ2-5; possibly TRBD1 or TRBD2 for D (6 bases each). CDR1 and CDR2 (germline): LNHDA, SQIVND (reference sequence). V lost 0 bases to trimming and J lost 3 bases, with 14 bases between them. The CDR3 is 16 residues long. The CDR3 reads CASSIDLGGGKETQYF. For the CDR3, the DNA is TGTGCCAGTAGTATAGACCTAGGGGGAGGCAAAGAGACCCAGTACTTC.

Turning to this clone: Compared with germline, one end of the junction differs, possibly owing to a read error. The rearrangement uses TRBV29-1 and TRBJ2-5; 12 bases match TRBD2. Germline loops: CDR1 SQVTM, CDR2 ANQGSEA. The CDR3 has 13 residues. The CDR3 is CSVSPRTSGTLDF. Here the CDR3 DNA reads TGCAGCGTTTCACCTAGGACTAGCGGGACATTAGACTTC.

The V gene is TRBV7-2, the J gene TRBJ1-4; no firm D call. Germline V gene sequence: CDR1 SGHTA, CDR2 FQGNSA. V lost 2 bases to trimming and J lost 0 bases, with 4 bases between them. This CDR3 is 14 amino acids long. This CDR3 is CASSLLATNEKLFF. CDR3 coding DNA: TGTGCCAGCAGCTTATTGGCAACTAATGAAAAACTGTTTTTT. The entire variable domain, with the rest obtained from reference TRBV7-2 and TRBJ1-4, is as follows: GAGVSQSPSNKVTEKGKDVELRCDPISGHTALYWYRQSLGQGLEFLIYFQGNSAPDKSGLPSDRFSAERTGGSVSTLTIQRTQQEDSAVYLCASSLLATNEKLFFGSGTQLSVL.

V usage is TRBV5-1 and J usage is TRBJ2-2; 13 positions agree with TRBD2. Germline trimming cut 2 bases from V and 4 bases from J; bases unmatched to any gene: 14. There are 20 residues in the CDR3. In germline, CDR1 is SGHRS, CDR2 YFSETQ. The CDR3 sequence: CASSFDPTTSGRDATGELFF. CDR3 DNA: TGCGCCAGCAGCTTCGACCCAACCACTAGCGGGAGGGATGCCACCGGGGAGCTGTTTTTT.

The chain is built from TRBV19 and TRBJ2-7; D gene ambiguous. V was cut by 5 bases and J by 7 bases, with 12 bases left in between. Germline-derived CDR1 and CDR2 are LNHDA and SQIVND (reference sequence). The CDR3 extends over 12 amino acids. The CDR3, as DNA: TGTGCCAGTAGTCCCGGCCTAGGTGAGCAGTACTTC. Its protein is CASSPGLGEQYF.

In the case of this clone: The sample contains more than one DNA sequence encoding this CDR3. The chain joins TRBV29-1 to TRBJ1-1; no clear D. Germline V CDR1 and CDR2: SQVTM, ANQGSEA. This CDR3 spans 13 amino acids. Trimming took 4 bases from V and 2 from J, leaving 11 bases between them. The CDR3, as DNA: TGCAGCGTTGCTAGAAGGCTAAACACTGAAGCTTTCTTT. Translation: CSVARRLNTEAFF. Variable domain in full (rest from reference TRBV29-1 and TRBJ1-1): SAVISQKPSRDICQRGTSLTIQCQVDSQVTMMFWYRQQPGQSLTLIATANQGSEATYESGFVIDKFPISRPNLTFSTLTVSNMSPEDSSIYLCSVARRLNTEAFFGQGTRLTVV.

CDR3 amino acids: CASGRLDGYTF. CDR3 DNA sequence: TGTGCCAGCGGCCGACTAGATGGCTACACCTTC. V is TRBV6-6 and J is TRBJ1-2; D remains unclear. This CDR3 spans 11 amino acids. The germline V and J ends were trimmed by 8 bases and 6 bases, with 10 bases remaining between them. The germline V gene encodes CDR1 MNHNY and CDR2 SVGAGI (reference sequence).

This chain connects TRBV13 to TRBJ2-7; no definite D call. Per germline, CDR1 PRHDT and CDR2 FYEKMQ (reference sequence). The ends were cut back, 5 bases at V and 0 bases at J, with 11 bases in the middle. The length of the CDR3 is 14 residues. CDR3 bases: TGTGCCAGCAGCACCCTGCGGCCCTCCTACGAGCAGTACTTC. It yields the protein CASSTLRPSYEQYF.

This CDR3 reads CASSRYPSPSGRAGTQYF. For the CDR3, the DNA is TGTGCCAGCAGCCGATACCCGTCCCCTAGCGGGAGGGCCGGGACCCAGTACTTC. The rearrangement links TRBV14 to TRBJ2-5; 12 nucleotides align to TRBD2. The CDR3 has 18 amino acids. In germline, CDR1 is SGHDN, CDR2 FVKESK. V shed 4 bases, J shed 7 bases, and the junction held 16 bases outside the gene matches.

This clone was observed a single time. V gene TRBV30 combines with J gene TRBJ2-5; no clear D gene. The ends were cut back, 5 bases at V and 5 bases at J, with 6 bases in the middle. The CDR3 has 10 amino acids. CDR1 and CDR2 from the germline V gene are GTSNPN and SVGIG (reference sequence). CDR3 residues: CAWGEETQYF. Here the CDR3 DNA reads TGTGCCTGGGGCGAGGAGACCCAGTACTTC.

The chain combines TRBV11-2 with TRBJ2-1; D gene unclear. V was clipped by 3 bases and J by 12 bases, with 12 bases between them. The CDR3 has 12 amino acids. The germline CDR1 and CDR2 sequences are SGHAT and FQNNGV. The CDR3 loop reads CASSFEVGAQFF. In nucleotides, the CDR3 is TGTGCCAGCAGCTTTGAAGTTGGAGCGCAGTTCTTC.

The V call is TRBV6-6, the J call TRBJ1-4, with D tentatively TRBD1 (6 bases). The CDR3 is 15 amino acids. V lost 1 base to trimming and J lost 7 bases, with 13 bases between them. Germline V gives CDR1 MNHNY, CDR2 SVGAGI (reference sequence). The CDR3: CASSYLAGGLEKLFF. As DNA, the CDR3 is TGTGCCAGCAGTTACTTGGCGGGGGGCCTTGAAAAACTGTTTTTT.

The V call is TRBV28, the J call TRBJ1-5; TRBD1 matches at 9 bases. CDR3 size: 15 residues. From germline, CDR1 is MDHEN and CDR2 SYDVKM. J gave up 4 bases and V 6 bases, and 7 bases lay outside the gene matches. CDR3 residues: CASSLTGGENQPQHF. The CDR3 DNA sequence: TGTGCCAGCAGCCTTACAGGGGGCGAGAATCAGCCCCAGCATTTT. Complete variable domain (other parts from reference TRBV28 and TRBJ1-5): DVKVTQSSRYLVKRTGEKVFLECVQDMDHENMFWYRQDPGLGLRLIYFSYDVKMKEKGDIPEGYSVSREKKERFSLILESASTNQTSMYLCASSLTGGENQPQHFGDGTRLSIL.

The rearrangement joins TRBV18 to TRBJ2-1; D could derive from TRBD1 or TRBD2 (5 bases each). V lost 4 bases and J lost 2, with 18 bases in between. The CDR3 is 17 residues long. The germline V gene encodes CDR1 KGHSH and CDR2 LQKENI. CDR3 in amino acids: CASSLVPVGDPYNEQFF. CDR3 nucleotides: TGTGCCAGCTCACTCGTCCCGGTGGGGGACCCCTACAATGAGCAGTTCTTC. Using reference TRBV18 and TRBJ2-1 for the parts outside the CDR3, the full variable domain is NAGVMQNPRHLVRRRGQEARLRCSPMKGHSHVYWYRQLPEEGLKFMVYLQKENIIDESGMPKERFSAEFPKEGPSILRIQQVVRGDSAAYFCASSLVPVGDPYNEQFFGPGTRLTVL.

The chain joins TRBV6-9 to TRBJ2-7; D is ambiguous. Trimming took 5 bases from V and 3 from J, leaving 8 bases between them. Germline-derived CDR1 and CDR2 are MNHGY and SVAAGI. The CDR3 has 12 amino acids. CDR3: CASSLHYYEQYF. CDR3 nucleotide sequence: TGTGCCAGCAGTCTACATTACTACGAGCAGTACTTC.

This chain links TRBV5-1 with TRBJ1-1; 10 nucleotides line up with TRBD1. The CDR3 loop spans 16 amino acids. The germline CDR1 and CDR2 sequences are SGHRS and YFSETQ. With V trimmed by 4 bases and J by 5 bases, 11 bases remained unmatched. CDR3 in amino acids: CASSLGPGQGRTEAFF. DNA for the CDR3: TGCGCCAGCAGCCTAGGTCCGGGACAGGGGAGGACTGAAGCTTTCTTT.